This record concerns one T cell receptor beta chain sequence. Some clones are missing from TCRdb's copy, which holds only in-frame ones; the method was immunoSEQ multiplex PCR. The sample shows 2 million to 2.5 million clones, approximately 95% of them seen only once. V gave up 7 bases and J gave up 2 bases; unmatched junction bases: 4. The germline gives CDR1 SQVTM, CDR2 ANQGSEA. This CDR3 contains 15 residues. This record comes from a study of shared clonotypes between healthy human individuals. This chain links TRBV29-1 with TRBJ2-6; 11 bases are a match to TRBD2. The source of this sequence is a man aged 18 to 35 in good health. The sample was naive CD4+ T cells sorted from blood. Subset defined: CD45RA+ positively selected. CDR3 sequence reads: CSARLAGTGANVLTF. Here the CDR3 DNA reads TGCAGCGCAAGACTAGCGGGGACTGGGGCCAACGTCCTGACTTTC. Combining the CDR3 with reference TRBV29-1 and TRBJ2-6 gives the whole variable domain SAVISQKPSRDICQRGTSLTIQCQVDSQVTMMFWYRQQPGQSLTLIATANQGSEATYESGFVIDKFPISRPNLTFSTLTVSNMSPEDSSIYLCSARLAGTGANVLTFGAGSRLTVL.